This TCR beta chain came from a study of CD8+ T cells in alopecia areata. Treatment here: oral pan-JAK inhibitor, 5-10 mg twice daily. Between the trimmed V and J ends, which lost 6 bases and 6 bases, there was a span of 14 bases. The germline V gene has CDR1 SQVTM and CDR2 ANQGSEA. The CDR3 has 12 amino acids. Extracted RNA was reverse transcribed, and the resulting cDNA served as sequencing template. Sequenced by immunoSEQ multiplex PCR; TCRdb stores in-frame clones only, minus some. Found here are 150,000 to 200,000 clones, 50% to 70% of them singletons; the top ten hold 1.3%. The sequenced sample was CD4+ T cells sorted from blood, obtained around week 49, from a patient treated with tofacitinib. This chain connects TRBV29-1 to TRBJ1-1; no clear D. This receptor was taken from a human donor with alopecia areata. Here the CDR3 DNA reads TGCAGCGTCCTACGCCGGGGATCTGAAGCTTTCTTT. Amino acid sequence: CSVLRRGSEAFF.